The text below deals with one TCR beta chain. What it recognizes is unknown. Clones were read by immunoSEQ multiplex PCR, and TCRdb kept only the in-frame ones, dropping some. The sample has about 58,000 clones, around 78% seen once. The CDR3 extends over 15 amino acids. The J segment lost 10 bases and the V segment lost 4 bases, leaving 8 bases of the junction unmatched. CDR1 is MDHEN and CDR2 is SYDVKM in the germline V gene. Systemic immunosuppression or autoimmune disease history was grounds to exclude patients. Baseline, cycle 4 day 1, and cycle 7 day 1 were the blood sampling points. The sample comes from a study of OX40 agonist ivuxolimab in advanced cancers. Study in general: From about 23 to 85 years was the age range, with a mean of approximately 63 years, and about 83% were male. Study-wide points: With doses of 0.1-3.0 mg/kg, partial responders showed among the lowest clonal expansion.

The clonotype comes from an adult with an advanced solid tumor such as melanoma, head and neck, liver or kidney cancer. This sample comprised CD4+ or CD8+ T cells sorted from blood, obtained in a trial of the OX40 agonist ivuxolimab. The V call is TRBV28, the J call TRBJ1-6; 9 bases agree with TRBD1. Here the CDR3 reads CASSSAGTGLSPLHF. DNA of the CDR3: TGTGCCAGCAGTTCGGCCGGGACAGGGTTATCACCCCTCCACTTT.